One T cell receptor (beta chain) is described in this entry. The antigen remains unidentified. This sample is drawn from a study of cytomegalovirus exposure and HLA in healthy donors. The approximately 120-subject validation cohort, separate from the roughly 700-subject first cohort, included the donors. Data came from immunoSEQ multiplex PCR; TCRdb stores just in-frame clones and leaves some out. The table lists more than 55,000 clones, 90% to 97% of them singletons, with around 0.83% in the top ten. The J segment lost 3 bases and the V segment lost 6 bases, leaving 5 bases of the junction unmatched. Germline lookup yields CDR1 LNHDA and CDR2 SQIVND (reference sequence). This CDR3 comprises 15 residues. Study-level findings and limits: Altogether, 150 or so TCR beta chains were recorded as cytomegalovirus-associated. Clusters of TCRs from the first cohort tended to co-occur in the roughly 120 validation repertoires (as a later analysis found).

Sequencing input: PBMCs. This TCR was sampled from a man aged 18 to 35 in good health and CMV-seronegative. The rearrangement links TRBV19 to TRBJ2-2; TRBD1 agrees at 9 bases. Here the CDR3 reads CASRKDRGDTGELFF. CDR3 DNA: TGTGCCAGTAGGAAAGACAGGGGGGACACCGGGGAGCTGTTTTTT.